The 18 T cell receptor beta chains listed next were all sequenced from one sample in a study of blood T cells in healthy people across ages. The second PCR ran about 6 to 12 cycles with a sample-barcoded 5' primer and J-beta primers. From the 5' RACE reads, TCRdb called clonotypes with MiXCR, one entry per CDR3 protein. The sample has 500,000 to 650,000 distinct CDR3 sequences, about 27% seen once. Another study also made use of these data, one on T cells of mothers and their children.

The specimen sequenced was blood. The receptors derive from a boy younger than 10 in good health.

This chain connects TRBV2 to TRBJ2-3; D gene ambiguous. The ends were cut back, 2 bases at V and 4 bases at J, with 10 bases in the middle. This CDR3 comprises 14 residues. Germline CDR1 reads SNHLY; CDR2 reads FYNNEI. DNA for the CDR3: TGTGCCAGCAGTGAATCGACTGGCCCAGATACGCAGTATTTT. Its translation is CASSESTGPDTQYF.

The count of this clonotype is one. V and J are TRBV20-1 and TRBJ2-1; 11 bases match TRBD2. The CDR3 consists of 18 residues. Germline CDR1 and CDR2: DFQATT and SNEGSKA (reference sequence). The ends lost 5 bases at V and 10 bases at J; junction bases unmatched: 22. Here the CDR3 DNA reads TGCAGTGCTGCGGGAGGGGGTCGGACTAGCGGGCTTTTCGACGAGCAGTTCTTC. Encoded protein: CSAAGGGRTSGLFDEQFF.

This chain joins TRBV4-2 and TRBJ1-1; D is unresolved. This CDR3 contains 13 residues. CDR1 is LGHNA, CDR2 YNFKEQ, per germline. V was clipped by 6 bases and J by 0 bases, with 8 bases between them. CDR3 in DNA: TGTGCCAGCAGTCCCTTAATGAACACTGAAGCTTTCTTT. It translates to CASSPLMNTEAFF.

The rearrangement links TRBV7-6 to TRBJ2-6; 9 bases are a match to TRBD1. Trimming at V came to 5 bases and at J to 4 bases, leaving 9 bases not matched to a gene. Germline lookup yields CDR1 SGHVS and CDR2 FNYEAQ. This CDR3 has 17 amino acids. The CDR3 DNA is TGTGCCAGCAGCGGTCCGGGACAGGGACCCGGGGCCAACGTCCTGACTTTC. It codes for CASSGPGQGPGANVLTF.

The V and J genes are TRBV20-1 and TRBJ2-5; 8 bases match TRBD1. The J call is in doubt because the DNA end fits TRBJ2-1 better. Germline loops: CDR1 DFQATT, CDR2 SNEGSKA (reference sequence). The CDR3 loop spans 13 amino acids. The CDR3 DNA sequence: TGCAGTGCTAACATACAGGGGGGAGGTGAGCAGTTCTTC. This translates into CSANIQGGGEQFF.

This clonotype was observed many times. The chain employs TRBV7-2 and TRBJ2-1; D is possibly TRBD1 or TRBD2 (5 bases each). Per the germline V gene, CDR1 is SGHTA and CDR2 is FQGNSA. The CDR3 contains 12 residues. V shed 5 bases and J shed 13 bases, with 15 bases lying between them. The CDR3 nucleotides are TGTGCCAGCAGCGACGGGACGTTGTACCAGTTCTTC. This gives the protein CASSDGTLYQFF.

This chain connects TRBV6-1 to TRBJ2-2, with D possibly being TRBD1 (6 bases). V was clipped by 6 bases and J by 2 bases, with 13 bases between them. The CDR3 totals 15 residues. Germline CDR1 is MNHNS and CDR2 is SASEGT. The CDR3 DNA follows: TGTGCCAGCAGGTCTTGGACAGCCAACACCGGGGAGCTGTTTTTT. As protein: CASRSWTANTGELFF.

The genes are TRBV2 and TRBJ2-7; 9 nucleotides match TRBD1. This CDR3 region has 17 residues. Germline V lookup: CDR1 SNHLY, CDR2 FYNNEI. The junction had 8 bases not matched to a gene; V was cut back by 0 bases and J by 2 bases. The CDR3 DNA reads as TGTGCCAGCAGTGAAGCCACTACCCGGACAGGGGCCTACGAGCAGTACTTC. Its protein is CASSEATTRTGAYEQYF.

As concerns this clonotype: The germline gene is not matched at one end of the junction; a read error may be the cause. The V and J genes are TRBV9 and TRBJ1-2, with D tentatively TRBD1 (6 bases). The length of the CDR3 is 13 residues. Germline CDR1 and CDR2: SGDLS and YYNGEE. The CDR3, as DNA: TGTGCCAGCGGCGTAGCCCAGGGGCATGGCTACACCTTC. This sequence encodes CASGVAQGHGYTF.

This clonotype was found many times. The rearrangement joins TRBV7-2 to TRBJ2-4; 14 nucleotides line up with TRBD2. This CDR3 comprises 16 residues. The V gene's germline CDR1 is SGHTA and CDR2 FQGNSA. The V gene end was trimmed by 7 bases and the J gene end by 6 bases; junction bases not matched to a gene: 8. This CDR3 reads CASISRTSGGLNIQYF. The CDR3 DNA reads as TGTGCCAGCATATCTAGGACTAGCGGGGGGCTAAACATTCAGTACTTC.

This clonotype came up a few times. This sequence joins TRBV28 and TRBJ2-4; D may be TRBD1 or TRBD2 (5 bases each). Germline V gene data show CDR1 as MDHEN and CDR2 as SYDVKM. Between the trimmed V and J ends, which lost 0 bases and 9 bases, there was a span of 12 bases. This CDR3 is 14 amino acids long. The CDR3 loop reads CASSLWQGVGIQYF. The CDR3, as DNA: TGTGCCAGCAGTTTATGGCAGGGAGTTGGCATTCAGTACTTC.

The table lists this clonotype with a few counts. The chain uses TRBV5-1 and TRBJ2-5; D possibly corresponds to TRBD1 (7 bases). The germline V gene has CDR1 SGHRS and CDR2 YFSETQ. The CDR3 is 18 residues long. V was trimmed by 5 bases and J by 10 bases, leaving 33 bases between them. The CDR3 bases are TGCGCCAGCAGTCCCTGGAGAGGGGGCGGAGCCCTCTGGAGGGACCAGTACTTC. Translation: CASSPWRGGGALWRDQYF.

The chain links TRBV5-1 to TRBJ2-3; D might be TRBD1 (6 bases). Trimming left V 0 bases short and J 2 bases short, with 10 bases between. The CDR3 spans 15 residues. Germline CDR1 is SGHRS and CDR2 is YFSETQ. As DNA, the CDR3 is TGCGCCAGCAGCTTGGATGGACAGTACACAGATACGCAGTATTTT. It codes for CASSLDGQYTDTQYF.

V gene TRBV13 combines with J gene TRBJ2-1, with D possibly TRBD2 on 5 matching bases. TRBJ2-7 matches the DNA end more closely, so the J call is doubtful. This CDR3 region has 13 residues. Germline lookup yields CDR1 PRHDT and CDR2 FYEKMQ (reference sequence). In DNA, the CDR3 is TGTGCCAGCAGCTTAGGGATCGGAGGCGAGCAGTACTTC. Translation: CASSLGIGGEQYF.

This clonotype occurred a few times. The chain recombines TRBV3-1 with TRBJ2-5; D call uncertain. The DNA matches TRBJ2-1 better at its end, which makes the J call doubtful. Germline V gives CDR1 LGHDT, CDR2 YNNKEL (reference sequence). The CDR3 is made up of 12 amino acids. CDR3 amino acids: CASSQGRSEQFF. The CDR3 nucleotides are TGTGCCAGCAGCCAAGGGCGGAGTGAGCAGTTCTTC.

This clonotype was seen a few times. The genes are TRBV5-5 and TRBJ2-7; TRBD2 matches 9 bases. The CDR3 spans 15 residues. Germline CDR1 SGHKS, CDR2 YYEKEE (reference sequence). The junction had 14 bases not matched to a gene; V was cut back by 5 bases and J by 8 bases. The CDR3 protein is CASRIMTSGPTQQYF. For the CDR3, the DNA is TGTGCCAGCAGGATAATGACTAGCGGACCTACTCAGCAGTACTTC.

The chain uses TRBV27 and TRBJ2-4; tentative D call: TRBD1 (5 bases). V was pared by 3 bases and J by 1 base, with 13 bases between. Germline V CDR1 and CDR2: MNHEY, SMNVEV (reference sequence). CDR3 length: 16 amino acids. CDR3 region: CASSFGRDGAKNIQYF. CDR3 in DNA: TGTGCCAGCAGTTTCGGCAGGGATGGGGCCAAAAACATTCAGTACTTC.

This clonotype was counted only a few times. The rearrangement joins TRBV12-3 or TRBV12-4 to TRBJ2-5; D unresolved. The length of the CDR3 is 13 residues. V lost 2 bases to trimming and J lost 3 bases, with 7 bases between them. CDR3 loop: CASSLSQKETQYF. The CDR3 DNA follows: TGTGCCAGCAGTTTATCGCAGAAAGAGACCCAGTACTTC.